The present T cell receptor (beta chain) was sequenced within a study of blood T cell repertoires in COVID-19. Across the study: Sample material is recorded as cDNA or gDNA derived from T cells, B-cell-depleted T cells, or PBMCs.

Only in-frame clones appear in the TCRdb table, and some are missing; sequencing was by immunoSEQ multiplex PCR. The sample lists some 370,000 clones, roughly 80% occurring once. Living in about two dozen US areas, the participants were between about 18 and 90 years of age. V was trimmed by 6 bases and J by 4 bases, leaving 13 bases between them. The CDR3 is 14 amino acids. CDR1 is MNHNY and CDR2 is SVGAGI in the germline V gene (reference sequence). The chain recombines TRBV6-6 with TRBJ1-5; no clear D gene. The source of this sequence is a woman in her forties or fifties who had recovered from COVID-19. The specimen sequenced was PBMCs or T cells enriched from blood (not recorded which). The CDR3 sequence is CASRGPGPNQPQHF. The CDR3 region has the DNA TGTGCCAGCAGGGGTCCAGGTCCAAATCAGCCCCAGCATTTT.